This T cell receptor beta chain was captured in a study of cytomegalovirus exposure and HLA in healthy donors. Amplification used 60 Vbeta primers and 13 Jbeta primers. Clones were sequenced by immunoSEQ multiplex PCR, and TCRdb holds only the in-frame ones, with some missing. The sample has about 45,000 clones, roughly half seen once. There are a few counts of this clone. What it binds is unknown. Overall study results and limits: Most subjects' HLA-A and HLA-B alleles were reportedly predicted from TCR beta sequences.

V was pared by 3 bases and J by 6 bases, with 5 bases between. The germline V gene has CDR1 SEHNR and CDR2 FQNEAQ (reference sequence). The CDR3 loop spans 12 amino acids. The genes are TRBV7-9 and TRBJ1-4; D unclear. This TCR derives from a man aged 55 to 70 in good health and CMV-seronegative. Sequencing was done on a sample of PBMCs. The CDR3 loop reads CASSFRDEKLFF. CDR3 nucleotide sequence: TGTGCCAGCAGCTTCCGAGATGAAAAACTGTTTTTT.